The present entry profiles one TCR beta chain with its context. The target antigen is unknown. Trimming shortened V by 5 bases and J by 3 bases, and 16 bases separated the two germline ends. CDR3 size: 15 residues. Germline lookup yields CDR1 LGHNT and CDR2 FRNRAP. Sequencing libraries made from TCR beta cDNA carried unique molecular identifiers. TCRdb re-called the PCR reads through MiXCR, storing one row per CDR3 protein. The table includes approximately 460,000 distinct CDR3 sequences, approximately 45% detected once. This record belongs to a study of post-analysis software for immune sequencing data. For the study at large: There were relapsing-remitting, secondary progressive and progressive-relapsing multiple sclerosis among the disease courses included. Overall study findings and caveats: Patients showed TRBV5-6, TRBV5-1 and TRBV20-1 among four to six TRBV segments more frequent than in controls.

V usage is TRBV12-5 and J usage is TRBJ1-2; D possibly corresponds to TRBD1 (5 bases). The source material was blood. This receptor was identified in a girl between 10 and 17 years old with multiple sclerosis. The CDR3 protein is CASGPNHTGDYGYTF. In DNA form, the CDR3 reads TGTGCTAGTGGTCCAAACCATACAGGAGACTATGGCTACACCTTC.